The sequence of this T cell receptor (beta chain) was determined in a study of CD8 T cells in cerebrospinal fluid in Alzheimer's disease. In the study overall: Two single-cell methods, plate-based nested PCR and droplet-based sequencing, assessed CSF clonal expansion.

Biomarkers including neurofilament, amyloid-beta and tau confirmed neurodegeneration in the patients. Measured by frequency, this clonotype is medium-sized (0.01 to 0.1%). Antigen: not known. Study results and caveats: Patients with mild cognitive impairment or Alzheimer's disease had a larger top CSF clone percentage than controls.

This CDR3 comprises 12 residues. Germline loops: CDR1 DFQATT, CDR2 SNEGSKA (reference sequence). Profiling of CSF cells used 10X single-cell V(D)J plus 5' expression. TCRdb derives one entry per CDR3 protein from the 10x single-cell sequencing reads, leaving out DNA. This listing includes 760 or so distinct CDR3 sequences. The sample comprised cerebrospinal fluid. The chain carries TRBV20-1 and TRBJ1-6. This TCR was recovered from a human donor with Parkinson's disease. CDR3 amino acids: CSASNFNSPLHF.